The T cell receptor (beta chain) described here comes from a study of T cells in Graves' hyperthyroidism and ophthalmopathy. It was RNA transcripts that yielded the amplified TCR beta CDR3 regions. Using the HTBI primer set, a first-round RT-PCR was run on the TCR CDR3. TCRdb passed the multiplex PCR reads through MiXCR, listing each CDR3 protein once. In the table there are under 400,000 distinct CDR3 sequences, about 25% of which are singletons. Diagnoses were established using clinical symptoms, serum thyroxine and TRAb, thyroid ultrasound and orbital computed tomography. The germline CDR1 and CDR2 sequences are LNHDA and SQIVND (reference sequence). V lost 2 bases, J lost 3 bases, and 7 bases stayed unmatched. This CDR3 comprises 15 residues. This clonotype has at least ten counts. Its antigen is not identified. The study, taken as a whole, reports: Classification by a 13 V-J model distinguished ophthalmopathy from stable hyperthyroidism.

The TCR comes from a man in his fifties with Graves' hyperthyroidism. The sample consisted of blood. V and J are TRBV19 and TRBJ2-7, with 7 bases identical to TRBD1. CDR3 region: CASSIRGQEDYEQYF. Here the CDR3 DNA reads TGTGCCAGTAGTATAAGAGGACAGGAAGACTACGAGCAGTACTTC.